Described below is a single T cell receptor beta chain sequence and its context. The data were obtained in a study of cytotoxic CD8 clonotypes in ibrutinib-treated CLL. Data came from immunoSEQ multiplex PCR; TCRdb stores just in-frame clones and leaves some out. The table lists over 130,000 clones, approximately 80% of them singletons. This clonotype originated in a human donor with chronic lymphocytic leukemia. The sequencing here drew on PBMCs, taken after 36 months of ibrutinib treatment.

The CDR3 protein is CASSLGLTGRPQYF. The CDR3 DNA reads TGTGCCAGCAGCTTAGGTCTAACGGGCAGGCCGCAGTATTTT. The chain combines TRBV13 with TRBJ2-3; D is undetermined. The V and J ends lost 0 bases and 10 bases respectively, with 14 bases between them. The V gene's germline CDR1 is PRHDT and CDR2 FYEKMQ (reference sequence). This CDR3 is 14 amino acids long.